What follows are 14 T cell receptor beta chains derived from one specimen sequenced in a study of blood T cell repertoires in COVID-19. Sequencing used immunoSEQ multiplex PCR; TCRdb keeps in-frame clones, though not all of them. Of about 180,000 clones detected, about 85% appear once; the ten largest clones hold 5% to 7.5%. The sample consisted of PBMCs or T cells enriched from blood (not recorded which). The receptors come from a man aged 35 to 55 who had recovered from COVID-19.

This chain uses TRBV5-1 with TRBJ2-1; a possible D gene is TRBD1 (6 bases). CDR1 SGHRS and CDR2 YFSETQ come from the germline V gene. CDR3 length: 14 residues. V lost 5 bases, J lost 9 bases, and 18 bases lay in between. CDR3: CASRAGTSSGEQFF. The CDR3 coding sequence is TGCGCCAGCAGGGCCGGGACATCAAGTGGTGAGCAGTTCTTC. Together with reference TRBV5-1 and TRBJ2-1, the CDR3 gives the full variable domain: KAGVTQTPRYLIKTRGQQVTLSCSPISGHRSVSWYQQTPGQGLQFLFEYFSETQRNKGNFPGRFSGRQFSNSRSEMNVSTLELGDSALYLCASRAGTSSGEQFFGPGTRLTVL.

The chain employs TRBV29-1 and TRBJ2-1, with TRBD2 matching over 7 bases. The CDR3 totals 12 residues. Germline V gene lookup returns CDR1 SQVTM and CDR2 ANQGSEA. The trim removed 4 bases at V and 6 bases at J, leaving 3 bases unmatched. The CDR3 region is CSVVLALNEQFF. The CDR3 DNA sequence: TGCAGCGTTGTACTAGCGCTCAATGAGCAGTTCTTC.

This chain joins TRBV14 and TRBJ2-7, with 7 bases that match TRBD2. Germline-derived CDR1 and CDR2 are SGHDN and FVKESK. J was trimmed by 2 bases and V by 0 bases; bases with no gene match: 19. CDR3 length equals 20 residues. CDR3 in amino acids: CASSQEPLSGPYKGPYEQYF. Here the CDR3 DNA reads TGTGCCAGCAGCCAAGAACCTCTTAGCGGGCCTTACAAGGGGCCCTACGAGCAGTACTTC. Filled out from reference TRBV14 and TRBJ2-7, the complete variable domain reads EAGVTQFPSHSVIEKGQTVTLRCDPISGHDNLYWYRRVMGKEIKFLLHFVKESKQDESGMPNNRFLAERTGGTYSTLKVQPAELEDSGVYFCASSQEPLSGPYKGPYEQYFGPGTRLTVT.

This chain uses TRBV27 with TRBJ2-7, with D tentatively TRBD1 (6 bases). Germline CDR1 reads MNHEY; CDR2 reads SMNVEV (reference sequence). The ends were cut back, 1 base at V and 2 bases at J, with 15 bases in the middle. CDR3 length: 16 amino acids. The DNA of the CDR3 is TGTGCCAGCAGTTTATACTCCGGGACACCTACCTACGAGCAGTACTTC. This codes for CASSLYSGTPTYEQYF.

This chain connects TRBV7-3 to TRBJ1-2; maybe TRBD1 (5 bases). Trimming removed 1 base from V and 3 bases from J, with 6 bases in between. Germline V gene lookup returns CDR1 SGHTA and CDR2 FQGTGA. This CDR3 comprises 13 residues. The CDR3 here is CASSLSRDYGYTF. CDR3 bases: TGTGCCAGCAGCTTAAGCAGGGACTATGGCTACACCTTC.

This clone was detected ten times or more. CDR3 loop: CASSSRQVGSGYTF. The DNA for the CDR3 is TGCGCCAGCAGCTCGAGACAGGTTGGGAGTGGCTACACCTTC. The chain carries TRBV5-1 and TRBJ1-2; a weak D match, TRBD1 (6 bases). Germline V gene lookup returns CDR1 SGHRS and CDR2 YFSETQ. The CDR3 is made up of 14 amino acids. V dropped 3 bases and J dropped 7 bases, with 16 bases sitting between them.

This chain uses TRBV10-1 with TRBJ2-3; a possible D gene is TRBD2 (5 bases). Trimming cost V 0 bases and J 6 bases, with 19 bases left between them. Looked up from germline, CDR1 is WNHNN and CDR2 is SYGVQD (reference sequence). The CDR3 has 17 residues. The CDR3 DNA is TGCGCCAGCAGTGAGTCCGGAGTTAGAGGGTTGGGGGATACGCAGTATTTT. This gives the protein CASSESGVRGLGDTQYF.

This chain connects TRBV4-1 to TRBJ1-3; D is unclear. The CDR3 length is 15 residues. Per the germline V gene, CDR1 is MGHRA and CDR2 is YSYEKL. V was shortened by 0 bases and J by 2 bases, with 8 bases between the two germline ends. The DNA for the CDR3 is TGCGCCAGCAGCCAAGACCCGGGAGCTGGAAACACCATATATTTT. Translation gives CASSQDPGAGNTIYF.

The chain couples TRBV5-1 to TRBJ1-1; D call uncertain. Trimming took off 0 bases at V and 3 bases at J, with 9 bases between the two ends. The CDR3 covers 14 residues. Germline lookup yields CDR1 SGHRS and CDR2 YFSETQ. The CDR3 sequence: CASSLARVDTEAFF. The CDR3 DNA follows: TGCGCCAGCAGCTTGGCGCGAGTCGACACTGAAGCTTTCTTT.

The chain is built from TRBV27 and TRBJ2-3; weak D call: TRBD1 (6 bases). Germline CDR1 and CDR2: MNHEY and SMNVEV (reference sequence). V lost 5 bases to trimming and J lost 6 bases, with 9 bases between them. The CDR3 spans 12 residues. The CDR3 here is CASSLTGDTQYF. Written as DNA, the CDR3 is TGTGCCAGCAGTCTCACAGGGGATACGCAGTATTTT.

The chain employs TRBV5-1 and TRBJ2-3; D uncertain. V lost 0 bases to trimming and J lost 4 bases, with 15 bases between them. The germline CDR1 and CDR2 sequences are SGHRS and YFSETQ. The CDR3 totals 16 residues. The CDR3 nucleotides are TGCGCCAGCAGCTTGGTTTTTAGCACTTCCGCAGATACGCAGTATTTT. The encoded protein is CASSLVFSTSADTQYF.

The J gene is TRBJ2-1, the V gene TRBV5-1; 7 bases match TRBD2. The CDR3 runs 13 residues. Per the germline V gene, CDR1 is SGHRS and CDR2 is YFSETQ. V lost 8 bases and J lost 4; bases outside the gene matches: 6. In nucleotides, the CDR3 is TGCGCCAGTCGGGGGGACGAGTACAATGAGCAGTTCTTC. This translates into CASRGDEYNEQFF.

The chain recombines TRBV6-5 with TRBJ1-2, with a tentative D call TRBD1 (6 bases). Trimming pared 7 bases from V and 8 bases from J, leaving 17 bases between. Germline V gene sequence: CDR1 MNHEY, CDR2 SVGAGI. The CDR3 sequence is 13 residues long. The CDR3 sequence: CASMSFGGLGYTF. In DNA, the CDR3 is TGTGCCAGCATGTCCTTCGGGGGGCTCGGCTACACCTTC.

The CDR3 DNA is TGTGCCACCAGCAGAGGACAGGGCAACAATCAGCCCCAGCATTTT. Translation gives CATSRGQGNNQPQHF. The V call is TRBV15, the J call TRBJ1-5; 7 nucleotides align to TRBD1. Trimming took 1 base from V and 3 from J; bases not matched to a gene: 3. The V gene's germline CDR1 is LNHNV and CDR2 YYDKDF (reference sequence). The CDR3 spans 15 residues.